This T cell receptor (beta chain) was retrieved from a study of regulatory T cells in long-lasting Graves disease. Trimming shortened V by 2 bases and J by 1 base, and 10 bases separated the two germline ends. This CDR3 comprises 15 residues. Germline assignment: CDR1 SGHAT and CDR2 FQNNGV. The table lists this clonotype with many counts. Time point indicated: newly diagnosed GD, antithyroid drugs for less than 3 months. PBMC RNA served as the TCR library source. Sequencing libraries for TCR beta were prepared with iRepertoire HTBI primers and Arm-PCR of CDR3 regions. In TCRdb, the multiplex PCR reads were re-called with MiXCR into one record per CDR3 protein. The data hold more than 400,000 distinct CDR3 sequences, with approximately 16% observed a single time. These data were also filed under a second study, of T cells in Graves' hyperthyroidism and ophthalmopathy.

The source is a woman in her 30s with Graves disease. The material was peripheral blood mononuclear cells (PBMCs), obtained at new diagnosis, from a patient treated with antithyroid drugs. The chain joins TRBV11-2 to TRBJ2-3, with D perhaps TRBD2 (5 bases). CDR3 residues: CASSLRGRRTDTQYF. Written as DNA, the CDR3 is TGTGCCAGCAGCTTAAGAGGGAGACGCACAGATACGCAGTATTTT.